A single sample is the source of the 28 T cell receptor beta chains below, sequenced in a study of T cells in Graves' hyperthyroidism and ophthalmopathy. RNA transcripts served as the template for amplifying TCR beta CDR3 regions. HTBI primers were the set used in a first-round RT-PCR of the TCR CDR3. One entry per CDR3 protein, called by TCRdb with MiXCR from the multiplex PCR reads. The data show hundreds of thousands of distinct CDR3 sequences, 17% seen once. Sequencing was done on a sample of blood. The receptors here all came from a woman in her late teens or twenties with Graves' ophthalmopathy.

In this sample, this clonotype turned up many times. The J gene is TRBJ2-1, the V gene TRBV20-1, with 8 bases lining up with TRBD2. From germline, CDR1 is DFQATT and CDR2 SNEGSKA (reference sequence). The CDR3 length is 18 residues. V shed 1 base and J 1 base; nucleotides not matched to a gene: 12. The CDR3 coding sequence is TGCAGTGCTAGAGCCGGGGGGGGAGTGGCGTTTTCCTACAATGAGCAGTTCTTC. This gives the protein CSARAGGGVAFSYNEQFF.

The chain couples TRBV10-2 to TRBJ1-2; 7 bases map to TRBD1. CDR3 length equals 17 residues. V dropped 6 bases and J dropped 4; count of bases not matched to a gene: 17. The germline V gene encodes CDR1 WSHSY and CDR2 SAAADI. The CDR3, as DNA: TGCGCCAGCAGCCCTGTGGAGGGGGCGAGCCGTAGCTATGGCTACACCTTC. This translates into CASSPVEGASRSYGYTF.

This clonotype was detected only once. This chain uses TRBV19 with TRBJ1-5; the D is unclear. CDR3 size: 15 residues. Germline CDR1 reads LNHDA; CDR2 reads SQIVND (reference sequence). Deletions cut 5 bases from V and 2 bases from J, with 13 bases between. DNA of the CDR3: TGTGCCAGTAGTTTACAGAATTGGGGCAATCAGCCCCAGCATTTT. This translates into CASSLQNWGNQPQHF.

In its sample, this clonotype was seen many times. This sequence joins TRBV7-9 and TRBJ1-5; D call uncertain. In germline, CDR1 is SEHNR, CDR2 FQNEAQ (reference sequence). The CDR3 is 14 residues long. Trimming shortened V by 2 bases and J by 0 bases, and 5 bases separated the two germline ends. CDR3 coding DNA: TGTGCCAGCAGCTTAATGGATAGCAATCAGCCCCAGCATTTT. Amino acid sequence: CASSLMDSNQPQHF.

This rearrangement joins TRBV7-2 to TRBJ2-3; D might be TRBD1 (6 bases). V was pared by 4 bases and J by 3 bases, with 17 bases between. CDR1 SGHTA and CDR2 FQGNSA come from the germline V gene. The CDR3 loop spans 16 amino acids. The CDR3 DNA reads as TGTGCCAGCAGCTCCCACTACAGGGTGTGGACAGATACGCAGTATTTT. It is translated as CASSSHYRVWTDTQYF. Supplemented by reference TRBV7-2 and TRBJ2-3, the full variable domain reads GAGVSQSPSNKVTEKGKDVELRCDPISGHTALYWYRQSLGQGLEFLIYFQGNSAPDKSGLPSDRFSAERTGGSVSTLTIQRTQQEDSAVYLCASSSHYRVWTDTQYFGPGTRLTVL.

This clonotype occurred many times. This chain uses TRBV27 with TRBJ2-5; TRBD1 matches at 7 bases. CDR1 is MNHEY, CDR2 SMNVEV, per germline (reference sequence). V trimming: 1 base; J trimming: 1 base; junction bases outside the gene matches: 0. The CDR3 spans 14 residues. The CDR3 bases are TGTGCCAGCAGTTTATGGGACAGCCAAGAGACCCAGTACTTC. The encoded protein is CASSLWDSQETQYF.

The CDR3 region is CSARDSGPGPWGSGYTF. The CDR3 coding sequence is TGCAGTGCTAGAGATTCAGGACCGGGACCCTGGGGTAGTGGCTACACCTTC. V is TRBV20-1 and J is TRBJ1-2, with D possibly matching TRBD1 (5 bases). CDR1 and CDR2 from the germline V gene are DFQATT and SNEGSKA (reference sequence). This CDR3 has 17 residues. V was cut by 0 bases and J by 7 bases, with 24 bases left in between.

The table lists this clonotype with many counts. The rearrangement links TRBV6-5 to TRBJ2-7; D is unresolved. This CDR3 is 14 amino acids long. Germline loops: CDR1 MNHEY, CDR2 SVGAGI. V was clipped by 4 bases and J by 6 bases, with 16 bases between them. CDR3 sequence (DNA): TGTGCCAGCAGTTTGTCCCAGGACCCCCCCGAGCAGTACTTC. Translating it yields CASSLSQDPPEQYF.

This clonotype was picked up many times. This chain links TRBV6-1 with TRBJ2-7, with D possibly called TRBD1 or TRBD2 (5 bases each). V was shortened by 6 bases and J by 0 bases, with 15 bases between the two germline ends. The V gene's germline CDR1 is MNHNS and CDR2 SASEGT. The CDR3 runs to 15 residues. This CDR3 is CASSEGPRSSYEQYF. DNA of the CDR3: TGTGCCAGCAGCGAGGGGCCCCGGAGCTCCTACGAGCAGTACTTC.

This clonotype was detected ten times or more. V gene TRBV7-8 combines with J gene TRBJ2-3; D is undetermined. Trimming shortened V by 0 bases and J by 1 base, and 17 bases separated the two germline ends. Germline assignment: CDR1 SGHVS and CDR2 FQNEAQ. CDR3 length equals 18 residues. CDR3 sequence reads: CASSLAVVVGPGTDTQYF. In DNA form, the CDR3 reads TGTGCCAGCAGCTTAGCGGTAGTAGTGGGCCCAGGCACAGATACGCAGTATTTT.

This clonotype was seen many times. This chain uses TRBV3-1 with TRBJ1-5; a possible D gene is TRBD1 (5 bases). CDR3 length: 14 amino acids. Trimming removed 0 bases at V and 6 bases at J, with 9 bases between. Germline CDR1 and CDR2: LGHDT and YNNKEL (reference sequence). The CDR3 DNA reads as TGTGCCAGCAGCCAAGAGGGGGGGGTTCAGCCCCAGCATTTT. Protein sequence: CASSQEGGVQPQHF. Combining the CDR3 with reference TRBV3-1 and TRBJ1-5 gives the whole variable domain DTAVSQTPKYLVTQMGNDKSIKCEQNLGHDTMYWYKQDSKKFLKIMFSYNNKELIINETVPNRFSPKSPDKAHLNLHINSLELGDSAVYFCASSQEGGVQPQHFGDGTRLSIL.

The sample holds many counts of this clonotype. The chain carries TRBV2 and TRBJ1-3; D gene unclear. CDR1 is SNHLY, CDR2 FYNNEI, per germline. Deletions cut 6 bases from V and 0 bases from J, with 12 bases between. The CDR3 has 15 amino acids. The CDR3 nucleotides are TGTGCCAGCAGGATGGACGCGAACTCTGGAAACACCATATATTTT. It is translated as CASRMDANSGNTIYF. The full variable domain, with the rest looked up from reference TRBV2 and TRBJ1-3, is EPEVTQTPSHQVTQMGQEVILRCVPISNHLYFYWYRQILGQKVEFLVSFYNNEISEKSEIFDDQFSVERPDGSNFTLKIRSTKLEDSAMYFCASRMDANSGNTIYFGEGSWLTVV.

The CDR3 loop is CSVEAGRETGELFF. CDR3 coding DNA: TGCAGCGTTGAAGCCGGAAGGGAGACCGGGGAGCTGTTTTTT. The chain has TRBV29-1 and TRBJ2-2; tentatively, D is TRBD2 (5 bases). Germline loops: CDR1 SQVTM, CDR2 ANQGSEA. CDR3 length: 14 residues. V shed 1 base and J shed 5 bases, with 11 bases lying between them.

V usage is TRBV12-3 or TRBV12-4 and J usage is TRBJ2-1; D call uncertain. The CDR3 has 13 amino acids. Trimming took 6 bases from V and 5 from J, leaving 11 bases between them. CDR3 loop: CASSVPPNNEQFF. CDR3 DNA sequence: TGTGCCAGCAGCGTCCCCCCCAACAATGAGCAGTTCTTC.

This clonotype was found many times. This chain uses TRBV6-1 with TRBJ2-2; no reliable D call. Trimming removed 1 base from V and 0 bases from J, with 6 bases in between. The CDR3 covers 15 residues. Per germline, CDR1 MNHNS and CDR2 SASEGT. DNA of the CDR3: TGTGCCAGCAGTGAAGTGGGTACGAACACCGGGGAGCTGTTTTTT. Translation: CASSEVGTNTGELFF.

This clonotype was detected many times. The V gene is TRBV27, the J gene TRBJ2-1; the D is unclear. This CDR3 spans 13 amino acids. From germline, CDR1 is MNHEY and CDR2 SMNVEV (reference sequence). Trimming stripped 2 bases from V and 6 bases from J, with 8 bases between. The CDR3 sequence: CASSLTSANEQFF. Written as DNA, the CDR3 is TGTGCCAGCAGTTTAACGAGCGCCAATGAGCAGTTCTTC.

This clonotype was detected only a few times. The chain has TRBV6-1 and TRBJ2-3; perhaps TRBD1 as D (6 bases). Germline lookup yields CDR1 MNHNS and CDR2 SASEGT. Trimming cost V 8 bases and J 3 bases, with 15 bases left between them. The CDR3 extends over 14 amino acids. The DNA of the CDR3 is TGTGCCAGCTCCCGGGACAATCTTACAGATACGCAGTATTTT. This gives the protein CASSRDNLTDTQYF.

The sample holds many counts of this clonotype. The chain joins TRBV7-9 to TRBJ2-1, with 10 positions matching TRBD2. The CDR3 consists of 14 residues. The V gene end was trimmed by 6 bases and the J gene end by 5 bases; junction bases not matched to a gene: 4. CDR1 and CDR2 from the germline V gene are SEHNR and FQNEAQ (reference sequence). The CDR3 spells CASRLAGDDNEQFF. CDR3 nucleotides: TGTGCCAGCAGGCTAGCGGGAGATGACAATGAGCAGTTCTTC.

This clonotype has a handful of counts. An end of the junction differs from the germline gene, which may be a read error. The chain joins TRBV6-2 or TRBV6-3 to TRBJ2-3; 8 bases line up with TRBD1. There are 18 residues in the CDR3. Germline CDR1 is MNHEY and CDR2 is SVGEGT. This CDR3 is CASSLTVAGQGGTDAQYF. In DNA, the CDR3 is TGTGCTAGCAGTCTTACAGTGGCCGGACAGGGTGGCACAGATGCGCAGTATTTT.

The V and J genes are TRBV19 and TRBJ2-2, with 7 bases matching TRBD2. This CDR3 comprises 16 residues. V gave up 8 bases and J gave up 7 bases; unmatched junction bases: 16. Germline V gene sequence: CDR1 LNHDA, CDR2 SQIVND (reference sequence). The DNA for the CDR3 is TGTGCCAGTGCCGGCTTGGCGCGGGGGTATGGCGGGGAGCTGTTTTTT. It encodes CASAGLARGYGGELFF.

This clonotype was counted at least ten times. The chain combines TRBV6-1 with TRBJ1-2; no clear D. Per germline, CDR1 MNHNS and CDR2 SASEGT. The V gene lost 2 bases and the J gene lost 4 bases, with 8 bases spanning the gap. This CDR3 has 13 residues. CDR3 amino acids: CASSETETYGYTF. The CDR3 nucleotides are TGTGCCAGCAGTGAAACAGAGACCTATGGCTACACCTTC.

The chain employs TRBV19 and TRBJ1-5, with 7 bases matching TRBD1. The J segment lost 0 bases and the V segment lost 7 bases, leaving 6 bases of the junction unmatched. The CDR3 is 15 residues long. In germline, CDR1 is LNHDA, CDR2 SQIVND (reference sequence). CDR3: CASKMDRSSNQPQHF. The DNA of the CDR3 is TGTGCCAGTAAAATGGACAGGAGTAGCAATCAGCCCCAGCATTTT.

The chain employs TRBV11-1 and TRBJ1-1; D may be TRBD1 (5 bases). Germline-derived CDR1 and CDR2 are SGHAT and FQDESV (reference sequence). This CDR3 contains 15 residues. The germline V and J ends were trimmed by 5 bases and 5 bases, with 18 bases remaining between them. CDR3 in DNA: TGTGCCAGCAGCCGGGCGACCCGGGGCAGAACTGAAGCTTTCTTT. Translating gives CASSRATRGRTEAFF.

This clonotype was recorded at least ten times. The V gene is TRBV5-1, the J gene TRBJ1-6; a weak D match, TRBD1 (6 bases). Germline V gene sequence: CDR1 SGHRS, CDR2 YFSETQ. Trimming pared 0 bases from V and 8 bases from J, leaving 12 bases between. The CDR3 totals 15 residues. The CDR3 is CASSLATGTDSPLHF. In DNA form, the CDR3 reads TGCGCCAGCAGCTTGGCTACAGGGACGGATTCACCCCTCCACTTT.

This clonotype has a count of ten or more. The rearrangement uses TRBV12-3 or TRBV12-4 and TRBJ1-5; a possible D gene is TRBD1 (6 bases). This CDR3 comprises 15 residues. With 5 bases removed from V and 5 bases from J, the gap between germline ends came to 16 bases. Written as DNA, the CDR3 is TGTGCCAGCAGTACCCCCGGACAGTATGATCAGCCCCAGCATTTT. As protein: CASSTPGQYDQPQHF.

The genes are TRBV29-1 and TRBJ2-7, with D tentatively TRBD1 or TRBD2 (5 bases each). Germline V gene data show CDR1 as SQVTM and CDR2 as ANQGSEA. The CDR3 is made up of 11 amino acids. CDR3 coding DNA: TGCAGTGGGACGCAAGCCTACGAGCAGTACTTC. Translation: CSGTQAYEQYF.

In this sample, this clonotype turned up many times. This chain uses TRBV6-2 or TRBV6-3 with TRBJ2-7, with D perhaps TRBD2 (5 bases). Per the germline V gene, CDR1 is MNHEY and CDR2 is SVGEGT. Trimming pared 7 bases from V and 5 bases from J, leaving 24 bases between. CDR3 length: 16 amino acids. CDR3 in amino acids: CASTTKRAGHPNEQYF. CDR3 bases: TGTGCCAGCACTACCAAGAGGGCGGGTCACCCCAACGAGCAGTACTTC.

Ten or more counts support this clonotype. The genes are TRBV6-1 and TRBJ2-7, with 7 bases that match TRBD1. The CDR3 runs 14 residues. The germline V gene encodes CDR1 MNHNS and CDR2 SASEGT. V trimming: 5 bases; J trimming: 2 bases; junction bases outside the gene matches: 6. As DNA, the CDR3 is TGTGCCAGCAGTCCCCAGGGGGTTGCCTACGAGCAGTACTTC. Encoded protein: CASSPQGVAYEQYF.